This T cell receptor beta chain originates from a study of shared clonotypes between healthy human individuals. Trimming stripped 5 bases from V and 2 bases from J, with 13 bases between. The germline CDR1 and CDR2 sequences are MNHEY and SVGAGI. The CDR3 spans 15 residues. General study points: It was expected that sequencing depth would affect clonotype sharing among donors. Genetic and exposure-history diversity was limited by the small donor number.

Worth noting for this clone: Its specificity is not known.

Some clones are missing from TCRdb's copy, which holds only in-frame ones; the method was immunoSEQ multiplex PCR. Of fewer than 600,000 clones in the sample, about four fifths are singletons; the top ten hold 10% to 15%. The genes are TRBV6-5 and TRBJ1-5, with D hard to call. The sample comprised PBMCs. The sequence derives from a woman in her thirties or forties in good health. Some clones in this sample may be carry-over from other donors' samples. The chain's CDR3 is CASSRTRWGNQPQHF. The DNA of the CDR3 is TGTGCCAGCAGTCGTACGAGGTGGGGCAATCAGCCCCAGCATTTT.